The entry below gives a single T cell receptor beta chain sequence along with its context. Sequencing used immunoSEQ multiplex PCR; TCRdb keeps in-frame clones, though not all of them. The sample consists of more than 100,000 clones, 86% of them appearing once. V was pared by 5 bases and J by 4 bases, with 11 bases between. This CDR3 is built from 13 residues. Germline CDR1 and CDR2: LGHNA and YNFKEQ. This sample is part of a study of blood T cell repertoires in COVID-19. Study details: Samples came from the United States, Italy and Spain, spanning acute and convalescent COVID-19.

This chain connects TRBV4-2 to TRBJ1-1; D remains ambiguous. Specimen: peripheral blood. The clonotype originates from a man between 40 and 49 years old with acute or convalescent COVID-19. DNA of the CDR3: TGTGCCAGCAGCAGCTTGCGGGGCACTGAAGCTTTCTTT. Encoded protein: CASSSLRGTEAFF.